This T cell receptor beta chain was sequenced during a study of shared clonotypes between healthy human individuals. Overall study context: There were three CD4 naive, three CD4 memory, two CD8 naive and one CD8 memory plates per donor. Study-level results: Memory subsets generally showed smaller estimated richness than naive subsets did. Having only a few donors restricted how much genetic and exposure-history diversity was captured. The sampled material consisted only of blood, and tissue repertoires are likely to differ.

TCRdb keeps only in-frame clones here, not all; method: immunoSEQ multiplex PCR. In the table there are some 630,000 clones, approximately 96% of which are singletons. The naive CD8 fraction comprised CD45RO-negative cells positively selected for CCR7 and excluded terminally differentiated effector memory CD45RA+ cells. This CDR3 spans 15 amino acids. With 6 bases removed from V and 6 bases from J, the gap between germline ends came to 21 bases. In germline, CDR1 is MDHEN, CDR2 SYDVKM. Note on this clone: Its antigen is as yet unknown.

Sequencing was carried out using naive CD8+ T cells sorted from blood. The TCR sequence derives from a woman aged 25 to 45 in good health. The chain is built from TRBV28 and TRBJ2-7, with D tentatively TRBD2 (7 bases). CDR3 residues: CASRTTLGGAREQYF. CDR3 coding DNA: TGTGCCAGCAGGACTACGCTGGGGGGGGCGCGCGAGCAGTACTTC.